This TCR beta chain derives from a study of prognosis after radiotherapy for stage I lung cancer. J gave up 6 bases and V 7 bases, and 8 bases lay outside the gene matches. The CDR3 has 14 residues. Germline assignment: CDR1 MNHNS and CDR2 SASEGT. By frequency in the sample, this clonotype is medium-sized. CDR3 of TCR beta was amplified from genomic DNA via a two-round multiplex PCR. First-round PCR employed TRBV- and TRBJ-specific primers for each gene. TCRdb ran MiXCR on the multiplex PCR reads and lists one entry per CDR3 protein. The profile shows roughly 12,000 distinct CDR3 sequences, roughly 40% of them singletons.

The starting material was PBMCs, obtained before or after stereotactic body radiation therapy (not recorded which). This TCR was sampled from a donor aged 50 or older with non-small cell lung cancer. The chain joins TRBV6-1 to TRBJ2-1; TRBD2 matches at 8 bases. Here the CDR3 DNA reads TGTGCCAGCATGACCGGGAGGGCCTCCAATGAGCAGTTCTTC. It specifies CASMTGRASNEQFF.